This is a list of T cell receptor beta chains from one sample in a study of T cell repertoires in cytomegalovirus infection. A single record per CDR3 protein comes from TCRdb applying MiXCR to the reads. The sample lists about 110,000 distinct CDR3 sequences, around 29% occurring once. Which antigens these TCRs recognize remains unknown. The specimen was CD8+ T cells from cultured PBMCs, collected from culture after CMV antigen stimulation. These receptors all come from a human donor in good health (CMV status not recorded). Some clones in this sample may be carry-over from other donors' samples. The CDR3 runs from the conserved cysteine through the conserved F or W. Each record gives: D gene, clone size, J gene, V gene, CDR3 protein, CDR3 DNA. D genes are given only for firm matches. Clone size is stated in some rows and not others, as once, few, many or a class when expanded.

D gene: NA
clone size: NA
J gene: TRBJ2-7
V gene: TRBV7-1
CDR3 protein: CASSSRTELPYEQYF
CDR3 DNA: TGTGCCAGCAGCTCAAGGACTGAACTACCCTACGAGCAGTACTTC

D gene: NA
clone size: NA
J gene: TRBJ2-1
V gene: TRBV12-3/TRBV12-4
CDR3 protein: CASSLAGTGTYNEQFF
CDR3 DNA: TGTGCCAGCAGCCTCGCCGGGACGGGCACCTACAATGAGCAGTTCTTC

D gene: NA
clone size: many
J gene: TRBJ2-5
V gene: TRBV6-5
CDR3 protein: CASSPTLIGSGTQYF
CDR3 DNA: TGTGCCAGCAGCCCGACCCTAATCGGATCGGGGACCCAGTACTTC

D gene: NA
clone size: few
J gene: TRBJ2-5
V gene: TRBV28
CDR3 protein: CASRPLDAQETQYF
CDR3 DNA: TGTGCCAGCCGCCCTTTAGACGCACAAGAGACCCAGTACTTC

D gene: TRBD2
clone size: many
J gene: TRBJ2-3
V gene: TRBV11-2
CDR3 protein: CASSFISGARDTQYF
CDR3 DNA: TGTGCCAGCAGTTTCATTAGCGGGGCCAGGGATACGCAGTATTTT

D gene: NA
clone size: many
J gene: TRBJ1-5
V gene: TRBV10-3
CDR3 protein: CAISESWTVSNQPQHF
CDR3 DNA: TGTGCCATCAGTGAGTCGTGGACAGTTAGCAATCAGCCCCAGCATTTT

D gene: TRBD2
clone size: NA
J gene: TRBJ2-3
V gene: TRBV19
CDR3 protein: CVSNKGLAGIGDTQYF
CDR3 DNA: TGTGTCAGTAATAAGGGACTAGCGGGGATTGGAGATACGCAGTATTTT

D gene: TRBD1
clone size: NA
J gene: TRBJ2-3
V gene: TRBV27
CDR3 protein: CASSLSLGQGVDTQYF
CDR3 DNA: TGTGCCAGCAGTTTATCCCTGGGACAGGGGGTAGATACGCAGTATTTT

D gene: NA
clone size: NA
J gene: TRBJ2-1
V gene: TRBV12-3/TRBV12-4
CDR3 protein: CAIPHGGAVYNEQFF
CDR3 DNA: TGTGCCATCCCCCATGGGGGGGCAGTCTACAATGAGCAGTTCTTC

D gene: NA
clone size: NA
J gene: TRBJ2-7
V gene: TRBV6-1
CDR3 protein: CASSEASSPSYEQYF
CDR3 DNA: TGTGCCAGCAGTGAAGCGAGTAGCCCCTCCTACGAGCAGTACTTC

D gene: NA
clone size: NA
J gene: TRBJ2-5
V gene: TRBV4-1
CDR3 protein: CASSQDQAVQETQYF
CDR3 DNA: TGCGCCAGCAGCCAAGATCAAGCGGTTCAAGAGACCCAGTACTTC

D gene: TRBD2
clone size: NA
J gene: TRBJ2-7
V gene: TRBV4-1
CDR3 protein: CASSQDRAGGLDEQYF
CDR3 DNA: TGCGCCAGCAGCCAAGATAGAGCGGGGGGCCTCGACGAGCAGTACTTC

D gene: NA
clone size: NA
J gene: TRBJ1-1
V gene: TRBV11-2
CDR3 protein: CASSPSSTGWTEAFF
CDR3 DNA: TGTGCCAGCAGCCCTAGTTCTACAGGGTGGACTGAAGCTTTCTTT

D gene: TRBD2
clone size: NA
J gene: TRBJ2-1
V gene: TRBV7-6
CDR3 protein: CASSLVRGLPSNEQFF
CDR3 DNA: TGTGCCAGCAGCTTAGTAAGGGGACTACCCTCCAATGAGCAGTTCTTC

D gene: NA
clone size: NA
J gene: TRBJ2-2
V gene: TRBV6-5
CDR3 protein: CASSYTGSRELFF
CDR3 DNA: TGTGCCAGCAGTTACACCGGTTCGAGGGAGCTGTTTTTT

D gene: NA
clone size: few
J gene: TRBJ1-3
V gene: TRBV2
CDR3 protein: CASSEGIGPGNTIYF
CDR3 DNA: TGTGCCAGCAGTGAGGGGATCGGGCCTGGAAACACCATATATTTT

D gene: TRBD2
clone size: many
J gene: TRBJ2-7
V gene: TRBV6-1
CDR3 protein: CASSEVFGTSLFYEQYF
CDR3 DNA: TGTGCCAGCAGTGAAGTTTTTGGGACTAGTCTATTTTACGAGCAGTACTTC